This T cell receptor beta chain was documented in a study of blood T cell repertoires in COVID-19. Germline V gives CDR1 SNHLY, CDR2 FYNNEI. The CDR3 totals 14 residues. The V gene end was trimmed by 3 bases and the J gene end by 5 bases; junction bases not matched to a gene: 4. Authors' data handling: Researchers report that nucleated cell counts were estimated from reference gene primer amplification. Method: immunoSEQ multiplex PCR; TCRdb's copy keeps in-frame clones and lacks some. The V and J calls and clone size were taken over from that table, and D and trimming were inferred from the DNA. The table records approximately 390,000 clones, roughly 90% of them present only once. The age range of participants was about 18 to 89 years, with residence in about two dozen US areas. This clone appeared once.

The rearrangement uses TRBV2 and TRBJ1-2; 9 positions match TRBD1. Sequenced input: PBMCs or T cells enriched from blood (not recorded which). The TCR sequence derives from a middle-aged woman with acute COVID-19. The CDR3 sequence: CASSDGQGTYGYTF. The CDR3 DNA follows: TGTGCCAGCAGTGACGGACAGGGGACGTATGGCTACACCTTC.